Described below is a single T cell receptor beta chain sequence and its context. This CDR3 comprises 13 residues. CDR1 and CDR2 (germline): SGDLS, YYNGEE. V shed 4 bases and J 5 bases; nucleotides not matched to a gene: 4. This record belongs to a study of CD8+CD57+ T cells in acquired aplastic anemia. Background on the study: For CD4+ cells, healthy donors had an average of about 9.9 million reads.

Genomic DNA templated the TCR beta VDJ and CDR3 profiling. One entry per CDR3 protein results from TCRdb running MiXCR on the reads. The table has around 190,000 distinct CDR3 sequences, roughly 55% seen once. This chain links TRBV9 with TRBJ2-7; 9 nucleotides match TRBD1. The sample consisted of sorted CD4+, CD8+, or CD8+CD57+ T cells (not recorded which) from PBMCs. The receptor's source is a human donor in good health. The CDR3 spells CASSKGTGNEQYF. The CDR3 DNA follows: TGTGCCAGCAGCAAAGGGACAGGGAACGAGCAGTACTTC. Based on the CDR3 plus reference TRBV9 and TRBJ2-7, the full variable domain is DSGVTQTPKHLITATGQRVTLRCSPRSGDLSVYWYQQSLDQGLQFLIQYYNGEERAKGNILERFSAQQFPDLHSELNLSSLELGDSALYFCASSKGTGNEQYFGPGTRLTVT.